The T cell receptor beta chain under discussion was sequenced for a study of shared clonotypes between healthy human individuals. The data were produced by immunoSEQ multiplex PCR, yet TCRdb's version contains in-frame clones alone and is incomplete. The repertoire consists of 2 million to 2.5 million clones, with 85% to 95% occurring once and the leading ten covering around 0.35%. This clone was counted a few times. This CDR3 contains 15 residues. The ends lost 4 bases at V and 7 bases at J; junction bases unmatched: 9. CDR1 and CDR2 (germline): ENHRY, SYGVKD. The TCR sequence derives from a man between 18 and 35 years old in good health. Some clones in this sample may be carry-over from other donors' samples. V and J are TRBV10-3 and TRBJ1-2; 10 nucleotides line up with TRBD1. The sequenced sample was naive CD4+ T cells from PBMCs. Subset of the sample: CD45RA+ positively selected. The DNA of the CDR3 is TGTGCCATCAGTGCGCGCGGGACAGGGGAGAGTGGCTACACCTTC. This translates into CAISARGTGESGYTF.